This T cell receptor (beta chain) was identified in a study of Graves' ophthalmopathy and Graves' hyperthyroidism. Overall study findings and caveats: It was with approximately 70% sensitivity and about 72% specificity that the model predicted ophthalmopathy progression.

In germline, CDR1 is SGHTA, CDR2 FQGTGA. V lost 1 base, J lost 6 bases, and 6 bases lay in between. This CDR3 comprises 13 residues. Amplified material comprised TCR beta CDR3 regions derived from RNA transcripts. HTBI primers served in a first-round RT-PCR, which a second-round multiplex PCR followed. TCRdb re-derived calls from the multiplex PCR reads in MiXCR, one entry per CDR3 protein. The sample yields about 740,000 distinct CDR3 sequences, around 40% seen once. Having ophthalmopathy, the donors showed moderate-to-severe activity, CAS ≥3 and NOSPECS ≥4, with disease lasting under 3 months. A few counts support this clonotype. The antigen remains undetermined.

Sequenced input: peripheral blood. This receptor was taken from an adult man with Graves' ophthalmopathy. V is TRBV7-3 and J is TRBJ2-2; D is unresolved. CDR3 protein: CASSLSSAGELFF. CDR3 nucleotides: TGTGCCAGCAGCTTAAGTTCGGCCGGGGAGCTGTTTTTT.